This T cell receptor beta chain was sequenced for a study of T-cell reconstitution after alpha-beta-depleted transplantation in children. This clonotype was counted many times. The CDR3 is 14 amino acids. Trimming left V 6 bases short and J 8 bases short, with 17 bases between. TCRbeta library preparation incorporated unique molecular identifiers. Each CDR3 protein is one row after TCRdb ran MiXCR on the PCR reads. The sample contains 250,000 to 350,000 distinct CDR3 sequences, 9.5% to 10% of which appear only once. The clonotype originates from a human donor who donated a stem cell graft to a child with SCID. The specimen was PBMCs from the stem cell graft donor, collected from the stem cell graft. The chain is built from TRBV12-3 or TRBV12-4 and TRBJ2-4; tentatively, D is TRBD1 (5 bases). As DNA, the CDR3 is TGTGCCAGCAGATCGACAGTATCGGCGGACATTCAGTACTTC. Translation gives CASRSTVSADIQYF.